Below are 11 T cell receptor beta chains sequenced from a single sample in a study of metastatic and nonmetastatic thyroid tumors. TCRdb re-called the PCR reads through MiXCR. The sample lists about 41,000 clones; around 24% were seen once. Each patient came to thyroid surgery without any prior treatment (of any kind). Material: tumor tissue. These receptors all come from a female donor with papillary thyroid cancer or a benign thyroid nodule (not recorded which). Some clones in this sample may be carry-over from other donors' samples.

This clone was seen more than once but under ten times. This chain connects TRBV6-2 or TRBV6-3 to TRBJ2-2; tentative D call: TRBD1 (5 bases). With 7 bases removed from V and 6 bases from J, the gap between germline ends came to 15 bases. The germline V gene has CDR1 MNHEY and CDR2 SVGEGT. This CDR3 is 14 amino acids long. The CDR3 region has the DNA TGTGCCAGCAATCTACTTAAAGGGGCCGGGGAGCTGTTTTTT. Translated, it gives CASNLLKGAGELFF.

The chain combines TRBV5-1 with TRBJ1-1; 9 bases map to TRBD1. From germline, CDR1 is SGHRS and CDR2 YFSETQ. CDR3 length: 17 residues. V gave up 2 bases and J gave up 0 bases; unmatched junction bases: 8. The CDR3 here is CASSLTAQGAMNTEAFF. CDR3 DNA: TGCGCCAGCAGCTTAACCGCACAGGGGGCTATGAACACTGAAGCTTTCTTT.

The chain carries TRBV20-1 and TRBJ2-7; D is unclear. V was cut by 7 bases and J by 6 bases, with 16 bases left in between. CDR1 is DFQATT, CDR2 SNEGSKA, per germline (reference sequence). This CDR3 spans 12 amino acids. The CDR3 DNA reads as TGCAGTGGCCGGGTAACGCCCTGCGAGCAGTACTTC. Its protein product is CSGRVTPCEQYF.

This clone has ten or more counts. This chain joins TRBV12-3 or TRBV12-4 and TRBJ1-5; D call uncertain. CDR3 size: 14 residues. The V and J ends lost 5 bases and 4 bases respectively, with 12 bases between them. The CDR3 loop is CASSKRTENQPQHF. The DNA for the CDR3 is TGTGCCAGCAGTAAACGGACGGAGAATCAGCCCCAGCATTTT.

This clone rates as large (0.1 to 1%). The gene calls are TRBV6-1 and TRBJ1-6; D might be TRBD1 (6 bases). The CDR3 loop spans 14 amino acids. The V end lost 6 bases, the J end lost 6 bases, and 12 bases lay between the germline ends. Germline values: CDR1 MNHNS, CDR2 SASEGT. Here the CDR3 DNA reads TGTGCCAGCAGGGGGGGACACTCTAATTCACCCCTCCACTTT. Its protein is CASRGGHSNSPLHF.

This clone has just a few counts. The chain couples TRBV6-1 to TRBJ2-6; D remains unclear. The CDR3 contains 14 residues. V lost 1 base, J lost 3 bases, and 4 bases lay in between. Germline values: CDR1 MNHNS, CDR2 SASEGT. The CDR3 region is CASSEGGGANVLTF. The CDR3 DNA is TGTGCCAGCAGTGAAGGGGGTGGGGCCAACGTCCTGACTTTC.

The rearrangement uses TRBV9 and TRBJ1-1; 9 bases map to TRBD1. Germline values: CDR1 SGDLS, CDR2 YYNGEE. J gave up 5 bases and V 7 bases, and 21 bases lay outside the gene matches. The CDR3 runs 18 residues. The CDR3 coding sequence is TGTGCCAGCGGGACCGGAACGGGCGGGGGGACAGGGTCGACTGAAGCTTTCTTT. It encodes CASGTGTGGGTGSTEAFF.

The table lists this clone with a few counts. With a much larger clone just one base away, this may be a read error. This chain uses TRBV2 with TRBJ1-1; 9 bases map to TRBD1. The V and J ends lost 4 bases and 10 bases, in that order; junction bases with no gene match: 4. The length of the CDR3 is 12 residues. CDR1 and CDR2 from the germline V gene are SNHLY and FYNNEI. CDR3 sequence (DNA): TGTGCCAGCAGTGGGGACAGGGTGGTAGCTTTCTTT. This encodes CASSGDRVVAFF.

The chain recombines TRBV19 with TRBJ2-7; TRBD1 might be the D (5 bases). The CDR3 runs 13 residues. The germline V and J ends were trimmed by 3 bases and 11 bases, with 17 bases remaining between them. Per germline, CDR1 LNHDA and CDR2 SQIVND (reference sequence). The CDR3 spells CASSMGQGRREYF. CDR3 DNA: TGTGCCAGTAGTATGGGGCAGGGAAGGCGTGAGTACTTC.

By its share, this clone is medium-sized (0.01 to 0.1%). The V gene is TRBV9, the J gene TRBJ1-1; possibly TRBD1 for D (5 bases). The CDR3 loop spans 13 amino acids. V was trimmed by 3 bases and J by 4 bases, leaving 10 bases between them. The germline V gene has CDR1 SGDLS and CDR2 YYNGEE. This chain's CDR3 is CASSAYGGTEAFF. Here the CDR3 DNA reads TGTGCCAGCAGCGCCTACGGGGGCACTGAAGCTTTCTTT.

The CDR3 sequence is CASNQGSEAFF. Here the CDR3 DNA reads TGTGCCAGCAACCAGGGCTCTGAAGCTTTCTTT. The chain carries TRBV7-9 and TRBJ1-1; D might be TRBD1 (5 bases). The germline CDR1 and CDR2 sequences are SEHNR and FQNEAQ (reference sequence). The CDR3 length is 11 residues. Trimming shortened V by 7 bases and J by 6 bases, and 9 bases separated the two germline ends. Full variable domain (outside the CDR3, taken from reference TRBV7-9 and TRBJ1-1): DTGVSQNPRHKITKRGQNVTFRCDPISEHNRLYWYRQTLGQGPEFLTYFQNEAQLEKSRLLSDRFSAERPKGSFSTLEIQRTEQGDSAMYLCASNQGSEAFFGQGTRLTVV.